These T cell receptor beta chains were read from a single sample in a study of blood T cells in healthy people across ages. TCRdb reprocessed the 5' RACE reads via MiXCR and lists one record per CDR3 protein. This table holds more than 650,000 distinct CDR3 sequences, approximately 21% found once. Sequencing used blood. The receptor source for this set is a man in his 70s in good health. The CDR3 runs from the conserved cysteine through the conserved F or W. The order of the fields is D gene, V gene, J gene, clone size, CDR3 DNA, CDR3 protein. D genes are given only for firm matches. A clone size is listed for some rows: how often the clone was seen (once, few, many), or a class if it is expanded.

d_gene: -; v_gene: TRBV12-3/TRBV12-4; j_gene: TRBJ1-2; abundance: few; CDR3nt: TGTGCCAGCAGTTCCGGGACCGCCATCTATGGCTACACCTTC; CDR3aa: CASSSGTAIYGYTF
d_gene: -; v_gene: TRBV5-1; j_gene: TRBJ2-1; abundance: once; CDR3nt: TGCGCCAGCAGATTGATTTACAATGAGCAGTTCTTC; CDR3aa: CASRLIYNEQFF
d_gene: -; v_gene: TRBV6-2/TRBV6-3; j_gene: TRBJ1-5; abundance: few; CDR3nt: TGTGCCAGCACCTCGCGAAGTAGTCAGCCCCAGCATTTT; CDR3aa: CASTSRSSQPQHF
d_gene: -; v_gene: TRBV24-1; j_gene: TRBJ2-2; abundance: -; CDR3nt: TGTGCCACCAGTGATTTTAGGCACTTTAACACCGGGGAGCTGTTTTTT; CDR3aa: CATSDFRHFNTGELFF
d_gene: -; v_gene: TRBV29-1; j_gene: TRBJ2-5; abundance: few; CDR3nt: TGCAGCGTTGAAGGCACCTCCCAAGAGACCCAGTACTTC; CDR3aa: CSVEGTSQETQYF
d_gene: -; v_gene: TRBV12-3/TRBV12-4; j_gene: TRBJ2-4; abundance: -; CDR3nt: TGTGCCAGCACCCCTGGCGACATTCAGTACTTC; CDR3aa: CASTPGDIQYF
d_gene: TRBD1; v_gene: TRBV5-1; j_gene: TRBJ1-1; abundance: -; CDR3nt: TGCGCCAGCTGTTACAGGGGACCGAACACTGAAGCTTTCTTT; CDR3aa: CASCYRGPNTEAFF
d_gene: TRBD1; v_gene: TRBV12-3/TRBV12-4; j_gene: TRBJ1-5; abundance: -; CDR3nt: TGTGCCAGCAGCTCCGACAGGGGGCGAAATCAGCCCCAGCATTTT; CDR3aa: CASSSDRGRNQPQHF
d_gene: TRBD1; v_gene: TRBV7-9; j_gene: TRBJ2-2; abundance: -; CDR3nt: TGTGCCAGCAGCTTAAACGTCGTCACCGGGACAGGGGGATCCGGGGAGCTGTTTTTT; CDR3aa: CASSLNVVTGTGGSGELFF
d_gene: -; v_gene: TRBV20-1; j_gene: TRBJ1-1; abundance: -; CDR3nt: TGCAGTGCCCACAGGGTCGGCACTGAAGCTTTCTTT; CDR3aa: CSAHRVGTEAFF
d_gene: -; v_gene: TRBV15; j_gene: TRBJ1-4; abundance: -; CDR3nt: TGTGCCACCAGCAGAGAGAGTAATGAAAAACTGTTTTTT; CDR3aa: CATSRESNEKLFF
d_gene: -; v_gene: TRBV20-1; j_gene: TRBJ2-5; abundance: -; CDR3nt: TGCAGTGCTAGCGGGGGCGGCGAACTATTTCAAGAGACCCAGTACTTC; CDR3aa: CSASGGGELFQETQYF
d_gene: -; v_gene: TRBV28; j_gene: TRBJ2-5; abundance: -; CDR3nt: TGTGCCAGCAGTCCTCCGGGCGAGGGAGAGCAGTACTTC; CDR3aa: CASSPPGEGEQYF
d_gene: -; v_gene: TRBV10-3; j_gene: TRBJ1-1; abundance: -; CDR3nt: TGTGCCATCAGTGAGACAGCGAACACTGAAGCTTTCTTT; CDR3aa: CAISETANTEAFF
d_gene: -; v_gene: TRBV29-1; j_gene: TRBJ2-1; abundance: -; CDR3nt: TGCAGCGACGGGGGGCCTTCCTACAATGAGCAGTTCTTC; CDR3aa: CSDGGPSYNEQFF
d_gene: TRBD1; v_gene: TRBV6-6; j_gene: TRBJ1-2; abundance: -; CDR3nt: TGTGCCAGCAGGCCCACAGGGGGCGTGGATGGCTACACCTTC; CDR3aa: CASRPTGGVDGYTF
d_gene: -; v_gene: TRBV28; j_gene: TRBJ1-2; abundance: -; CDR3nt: TGTGCCAGCAGCCACCGAATGCGGGGAACTAACTATGGCTACACCTTC; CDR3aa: CASSHRMRGTNYGYTF
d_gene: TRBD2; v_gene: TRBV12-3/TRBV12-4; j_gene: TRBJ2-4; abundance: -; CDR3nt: TGTGCCAGCAGTCCGGGACTAGGGCTATCAGCCAAAAACATTCAGTACTTC; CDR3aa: CASSPGLGLSAKNIQYF
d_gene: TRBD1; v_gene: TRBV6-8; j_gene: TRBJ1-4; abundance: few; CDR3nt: TGTGCCAGCAGTACCACAGGGGGCGCCGATGAAAAACTGTTTTTT; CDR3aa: CASSTTGGADEKLFF
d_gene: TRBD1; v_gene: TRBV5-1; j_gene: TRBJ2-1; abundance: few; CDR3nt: TGCGTCAGCAGTTTTGGGACAGGCAATGAGCAGTTCTTC; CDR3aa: CVSSFGTGNEQFF
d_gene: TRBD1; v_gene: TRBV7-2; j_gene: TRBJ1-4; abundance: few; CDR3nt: TGTGCCAGCAGCTTAGAAGGCAGGGGGCTGACTAATGAAAAACTGTTTTTT; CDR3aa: CASSLEGRGLTNEKLFF
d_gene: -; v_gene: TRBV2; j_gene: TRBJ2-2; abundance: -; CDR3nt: TGTGCCAGCATCCGACTCCTCGGCGGGGAGCTGTTTTTT; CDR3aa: CASIRLLGGELFF